These 20 T cell receptor beta chains were sequenced from one sample in a study of blood T cells in healthy people across ages. Through a sample-barcoded 5' primer and a J-beta primer mix, a second PCR was run for roughly 6 to 11 cycles. TCRdb analysed the 5' RACE reads with MiXCR anew, one entry per CDR3 protein. Among 800,000 to 1,300,000 distinct CDR3 sequences listed, approximately 26% were seen once. The data were also submitted as part of a second study, on T cells of mothers and their children.

Sequenced input: blood. The receptors here all came from a girl aged 2 to 9 in good health.

The chain couples TRBV29-1 to TRBJ2-5; 9 bases agree with TRBD2. Germline V gene sequence: CDR1 SQVTM, CDR2 ANQGSEA. The CDR3 sequence is 13 residues long. J lost 8 bases, V lost 3 bases, and 7 bases had no gene match. The DNA for the CDR3 is TGCAGCGTTGATCGGATAGCGGGGGAAACCCAGTACTTC. Its protein product is CSVDRIAGETQYF.

This chain's CDR3 is CAISKDRPREKLFF. DNA for the CDR3: TGTGCCATCAGTAAGGACAGGCCGAGGGAAAAACTGTTTTTT. The gene calls are TRBV10-3 and TRBJ1-4, with 7 bases matching TRBD1. Trimming removed 5 bases from V and 8 bases from J; junction bases left unmatched: 8. Germline V lookup: CDR1 ENHRY, CDR2 SYGVKD. CDR3 length equals 14 residues.

This chain uses TRBV29-1 with TRBJ2-1; 9 bases are a match to TRBD2. The CDR3 contains 15 residues. V shed 8 bases and J 6 bases; nucleotides not matched to a gene: 14. Germline assignment: CDR1 SQVTM and CDR2 ANQGSEA. CDR3 residues: CSSRGAGGQLNEQFF. The CDR3 bases are TGCAGCTCCCGTGGCGCGGGAGGGCAACTCAATGAGCAGTTCTTC.

This clonotype was counted a few times. This chain connects TRBV20-1 to TRBJ2-3; possible D gene TRBD2, 5 bases. The CDR3 totals 15 residues. Germline assignment: CDR1 DFQATT and CDR2 SNEGSKA (reference sequence). Trimming took off 1 base at V and 6 bases at J, with 17 bases between the two ends. The CDR3 DNA sequence: TGCAGTGCTAGAGTTGGGTGGAGGAGAGGGGATACGCAGTATTTT. As protein: CSARVGWRRGDTQYF.

The CDR3 region has the DNA TGCGCCAGCCCCAGTCGTCAGTGTGAGAATGAGCAGTTCTTC. Amino acid sequence: CASPSRQCENEQFF. The V and J genes are TRBV23-1 and TRBJ2-1; D remains ambiguous. TRBV23-1 qualifies as an ORF whose function is uncertain. Trimming took off 8 bases at V and 7 bases at J, with 18 bases between the two ends. The CDR3 contains 14 residues.

The chain couples TRBV5-1 to TRBJ1-1; TRBD1 aligns across 7 bases. This CDR3 contains 13 residues. The trim removed 4 bases at V and 4 bases at J, leaving 4 bases unmatched. Germline V lookup: CDR1 SGHRS, CDR2 YFSETQ. This CDR3 reads CASSTTGATEAFF. The CDR3 bases are TGCGCCAGCAGCACCACAGGGGCCACTGAAGCTTTCTTT.

With regard to this clonotype: One end of the junction does not line up with germline, which may come from a read error. The chain employs TRBV10-3 and TRBJ2-3; 9 bases fit TRBD2. There are 14 residues in the CDR3. Germline V gives CDR1 ENHRY, CDR2 SYGVKD. CDR3 in amino acids: CAISELRDGTSRPF. CDR3 DNA sequence: TGTGCCATCAGTGAGTTGAGGGACGGGACTAGCCGCCCTTTT.

This clonotype was recorded a few times. CDR3 in amino acids: CASSPIEEHAAFTEAFF. CDR3 DNA sequence: TGTGCCAGCTCACCAATAGAAGAGCACGCGGCTTTCACTGAAGCTTTCTTT. The J gene is TRBJ1-1, the V gene TRBV18; D is uncertain. Germline loops: CDR1 KGHSH, CDR2 LQKENI. The germline V and J ends were trimmed by 2 bases and 4 bases, with 20 bases remaining between them. The CDR3 runs to 17 residues.

In this sample, this clonotype turned up a few times. The junction and the germline gene differ at one end; a read error may be behind it. The chain combines TRBV10-3 with TRBJ2-5; perhaps TRBD1 as D (6 bases). The CDR3 spans 15 residues. Germline CDR1 is ENHRY and CDR2 is SYGVKD. CDR3 residues: CAISESRGIEETQYF. The CDR3 coding sequence is TGCGCCATCAGTGAGTCCAGGGGTATAGAAGAGACCCAGTACTTC.

The chain carries TRBV29-1 and TRBJ1-1; TRBD1 agrees at 9 bases. The CDR3 has 11 amino acids. The germline gives CDR1 SQVTM, CDR2 ANQGSEA. Losses at the gene ends were 7 bases for V and 11 bases for J; bases not matched to a gene: 8. CDR3 DNA: TGCAGCGGCATACAGGGGGCGAAGGCTTTCTTT. Translated: CSGIQGAKAFF.

The table lists this clonotype with a few counts. V is TRBV6-2 or TRBV6-3 and J is TRBJ2-7; TRBD1 matches at 8 bases. The closer fit of TRBJ2-1 to the DNA end suggests the J call may be wrong. CDR3 size: 12 residues. The germline gives CDR1 MNHEY, CDR2 SVGEGT. CDR3: CASTDRVDEQFF. The CDR3 DNA follows: TGTGCCAGCACGGACAGGGTCGATGAGCAGTTCTTC.

The chain has TRBV5-5 and TRBJ1-5, with D possibly matching TRBD1 (5 bases). This CDR3 region has 17 residues. Trimming stripped 4 bases from V and 0 bases from J, with 17 bases between. Germline V gives CDR1 SGHKS, CDR2 YYEKEE (reference sequence). CDR3 in amino acids: CASSLETEGRSNQPQHF. In DNA, the CDR3 is TGTGCCAGCAGCCTCGAGACAGAGGGACGTAGCAATCAGCCCCAGCATTTT.

The rearrangement joins TRBV5-6 to TRBJ2-5, with D perhaps given as TRBD1 or TRBD2 (5 bases each). The DNA end is a closer match to TRBJ2-7, so the J assignment may be wrong. This CDR3 spans 15 amino acids. Germline V gene sequence: CDR1 SGHDT, CDR2 YYEEEE. The CDR3 sequence is CASSRYRDPDYEQYF. Here the CDR3 DNA reads TGTGCCAGCAGCCGCTACCGGGACCCAGACTACGAGCAGTACTTC.

The genes are TRBV20-1 and TRBJ2-7; 9 bases fit TRBD2. This CDR3 has 16 residues. From germline, CDR1 is DFQATT and CDR2 SNEGSKA (reference sequence). Trimming at V came to 6 bases and at J to 0 bases, leaving 12 bases not matched to a gene. The CDR3 loop reads CSAFAGGGSVSYEQYF. CDR3 bases: TGCAGTGCCTTTGCGGGAGGGGGCTCGGTCTCCTACGAGCAGTACTTC.

This clonotype showed up many times. The chain employs TRBV12-3 or TRBV12-4 and TRBJ2-7, with D possibly being TRBD2 (5 bases). This CDR3 is built from 12 residues. Trimming took 6 bases from V and 3 from J, leaving 9 bases between them. As DNA, the CDR3 is TGTGCCAGCAGCCCAGGAGGCTACGAGCAGTACTTC. Protein: CASSPGGYEQYF.

V is TRBV15 and J is TRBJ1-4, with a tentative D call TRBD1 (5 bases). Trimming removed 1 base from V and 13 bases from J, with 16 bases in between. Per the germline V gene, CDR1 is LNHNV and CDR2 is YYDKDF (reference sequence). CDR3 length: 14 amino acids. The CDR3 DNA is TGTGCCACCAGCAGAGTCGAGGGGTTTAGTCGACTGTTTTTT. This gives the protein CATSRVEGFSRLFF.

The chain recombines TRBV12-5 with TRBJ1-6, with D uncertain. The CDR3 has 13 residues. With 3 bases removed from V and 9 bases from J, the gap between germline ends came to 9 bases. The germline CDR1 and CDR2 sequences are LGHNT and FRNRAP. CDR3 region: CASGLTGGSPLHF. In DNA form, the CDR3 reads TGTGCTAGTGGTTTAACTGGCGGTTCACCCCTCCACTTT.

The chain uses TRBV28 and TRBJ1-6; D gene ambiguous. The germline V gene has CDR1 MDHEN and CDR2 SYDVKM. The ends were cut back, 2 bases at V and 8 bases at J, with 10 bases in the middle. The CDR3 runs to 14 residues. In DNA form, the CDR3 reads TGTGCCAGCAGTTTAGGACTAAGGGATTCACCCCTCCACTTT. This encodes CASSLGLRDSPLHF.

The CDR3 DNA reads TGTGCCAGCAGCCCTCTCAAGGCCTCTCGACAGGAGGACTATGGCTACACCTTC. Translating gives CASSPLKASRQEDYGYTF. V gene TRBV7-9 combines with J gene TRBJ1-2, with D possibly being TRBD1 (6 bases). The V and J ends lost 5 bases and 3 bases respectively, with 25 bases between them. The germline V gene has CDR1 SEHNR and CDR2 FQNEAQ (reference sequence). The CDR3 is made up of 18 amino acids.

The chain couples TRBV19 to TRBJ2-2; D gene ambiguous. Germline CDR1 is LNHDA and CDR2 is SQIVND (reference sequence). The CDR3 sequence is 13 residues long. Deletions cut 3 bases from V and 7 bases from J, with 9 bases between. The chain's CDR3 is CASSIGPVGELFF. In nucleotides, the CDR3 is TGTGCCAGTAGTATCGGCCCCGTCGGGGAGCTGTTTTTT.